This record covers a single TCR beta chain. Antigen: not known. cDNA libraries for TCR alpha and TCR beta, carrying sample barcodes and UMIs, came from 5'RACE with constant-segment primers. One entry per CDR3 protein results from TCRdb running MiXCR on the 5' RACE reads. This sample has 120,000 to 150,000 distinct CDR3 sequences, with 15% to 20% found just once. The CDR3 runs 15 residues. Germline-derived CDR1 and CDR2 are SEHNR and FQNEAQ (reference sequence). With V trimmed by 0 bases and J by 2 bases, 4 bases remained unmatched. These data originate in a study of T-cell memory formation after mild COVID-19. Background on the study: The study found TCR clusters largely donor specific. Study-wide findings and caveats: CD4/CD8 balance held among clones contracting day 15 to 85, and later expanders leaned CD4+. Pre-infection memory contained some responding clones, which suggested that cross-reactive memory had joined.

V is TRBV7-9 and J is TRBJ2-7, with 7 positions matching TRBD2. The specimen was PBMCs or a T cell subset sorted from them (not recorded which). The origin of this receptor is an adult woman who had mild COVID-19 (a few samples of this study predate the infection). Cell type and time point are not known. CDR3 DNA sequence: TGTGCCAGCAGCTTAGCGGGAGGGACGACCTACGAGCAGTACTTC. Its translation: CASSLAGGTTYEQYF.